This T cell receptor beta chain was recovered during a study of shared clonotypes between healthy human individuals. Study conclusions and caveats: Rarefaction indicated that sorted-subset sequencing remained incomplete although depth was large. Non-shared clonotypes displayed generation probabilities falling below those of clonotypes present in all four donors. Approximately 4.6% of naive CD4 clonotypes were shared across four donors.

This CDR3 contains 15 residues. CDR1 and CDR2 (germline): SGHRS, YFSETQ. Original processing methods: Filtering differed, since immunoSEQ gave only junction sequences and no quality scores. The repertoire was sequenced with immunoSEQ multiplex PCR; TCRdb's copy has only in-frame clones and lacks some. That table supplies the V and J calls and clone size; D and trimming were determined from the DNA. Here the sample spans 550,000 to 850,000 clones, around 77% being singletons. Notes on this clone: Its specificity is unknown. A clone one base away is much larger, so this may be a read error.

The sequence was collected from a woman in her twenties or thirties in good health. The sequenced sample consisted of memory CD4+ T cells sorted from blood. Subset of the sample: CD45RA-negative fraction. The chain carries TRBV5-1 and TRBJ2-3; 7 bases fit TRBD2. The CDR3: CASSFLGGPRDAQYF. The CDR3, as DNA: TGCGCCAGCAGCTTCTTGGGAGGGCCTCGAGATGCGCAGTATTTT.